These T cell receptor beta chains were read from a single sample in a study of response to subunit inactivated influenza vaccine. TCRdb reanalysed the RT-PCR reads using MiXCR and keeps one entry per CDR3 protein. The top ten hold around 12% of the sample, which has around 160,000 distinct CDR3 sequences, about a tenth seen once. Source: non-naive T cells sorted from PBMCs, taken roughly 47 days after vaccination. The receptors originated from a man aged 50-59 years who received an inactivated influenza vaccine. Each CDR3 is given with its conserved first and last residue. The order of the fields is V gene, J gene, clone size, D gene, CDR3 DNA, CDR3 protein. A D gene is named only where the DNA matches it firmly. Size is omitted from some rows. Given values are once, few, many or a class for expanded clones.

TRBV27	TRBJ2-7	many	TRBD2	TGTGCCAGCAGTCCCCTCGGGCCAGGGACTACCGAGCAGTACTTC	CASSPLGPGTTEQYF
TRBV5-6	TRBJ2-7	.	.	TGTGCCAGCAGCTTCTTTCTTGGGCCCTCCTACGAGCAGTACTTC	CASSFFLGPSYEQYF
TRBV12-3/TRBV12-4	TRBJ2-1	few	.	TGTGCCAGCACCCCGATTCTCGGCCGCTCCTACAATGAGCAGTTCTTC	CASTPILGRSYNEQFF
TRBV4-3	TRBJ2-5	many	TRBD1	TGCGCCAGCAGCCAAGAGTTGGACAGGGAAGAGACCCAGTACTTC	CASSQELDREETQYF
TRBV27	TRBJ2-3	.	TRBD2	TGTGCCAGCAGTTTTCTGGGGAGGGAGGGTCCCACAGATACGCAGTATTTT	CASSFLGREGPTDTQYF
TRBV27	TRBJ1-6	.	.	TGTGCCAGCAGTTTGCTCGATAATTCACCCCTCCACTTT	CASSLLDNSPLHF
TRBV3-1	TRBJ2-5	many	TRBD2	TGTGCCAGCAGCCTACGATCAGGACTAGCGGGGGGGAGGGAGACCCAGTACTTC	CASSLRSGLAGGRETQYF
TRBV30	TRBJ1-1	.	.	TGTGCCTGGGGGACGGTAAACACTGAAGCTTTCTTT	CAWGTVNTEAFF
TRBV6-6	TRBJ1-3	many	.	TGTGCCAGCAGCCACCCCGAGGGGTACACCATATATTTT	CASSHPEGYTIYF
TRBV29-1	TRBJ2-1	few	.	TGCAGCGTTGAAGATCCTGGGAGTGAGCAGTTCTTC	CSVEDPGSEQFF
TRBV3-1	TRBJ1-1	.	.	TGTGCCAGCAGACAGGACGGGGCTGAAGCTTTCTTT	CASRQDGAEAFF
TRBV30	TRBJ2-1	.	.	TGTGCCTGGAGTGTAGGGCTAGACCACAATGAGCAGTTCTTC	CAWSVGLDHNEQFF
TRBV19	TRBJ1-1	few	.	TGTGCCAGTAATAGTTACCGTACAGGAGAGAACACTGAAGCTTTCTTT	CASNSYRTGENTEAFF
TRBV20-1	TRBJ2-3	.	.	TGCAGTGCTAGTGAGATGAGGGACTTCCTCACAGATACGCAGTATTTT	CSASEMRDFLTDTQYF
TRBV25-1	TRBJ2-5	few	.	TGTGCCAGCAAACGGACAGTACAAGAGACCCAGTACTTC	CASKRTVQETQYF
TRBV20-1	TRBJ2-7	.	.	TGCAGTGCTACCACCCTTAGCGGAGGGGGCTCCTACGAGCAGTACTTC	CSATTLSGGGSYEQYF
TRBV25-1	TRBJ2-7	few	TRBD1	TGTGCCAGCGCCCGGGACAGGGGGTACGAGCAGTACTTC	CASARDRGYEQYF
TRBV6-1	TRBJ2-5	few	TRBD2	TGTGCCAGCAGGGAGGGACTAGGGAGACAAGAGACCCAGTACTTC	CASREGLGRQETQYF
TRBV6-2/TRBV6-3	TRBJ2-7	.	.	TGTGCCAGCAGAACCACGGCCCCCGGGCAACGATACGAGCAGTACTTC	CASRTTAPGQRYEQYF
TRBV4-2	TRBJ1-2	.	.	TGTGCCAGCAGCCAAGTAGAGGATAACTATGGCTACACCTTC	CASSQVEDNYGYTF
TRBV11-3	TRBJ2-1	many	TRBD2	TGTGCCAGCAGCTCCACCCCGGGACTAGCGGGAAGACCTAGCTCCTACAATGAGCAGTTCTTC	CASSSTPGLAGRPSSYNEQFF
TRBV28	TRBJ2-3	many	.	TGTGCCAGCAGGAGGAGCACAGATACGCAGTATTTT	CASRRSTDTQYF
TRBV18	TRBJ2-3	many	.	TGTGCCAGCTCACCAGGGGGCCCAGATACGCAGTATTTT	CASSPGGPDTQYF
TRBV4-1	TRBJ2-1	few	TRBD2	TGCGCCAGCAGCCACTCACCTAGCGGGAGTGCTTACAATGAGCAGTTCTTC	CASSHSPSGSAYNEQFF
TRBV6-1	TRBJ1-1	many	.	TGTGCCAGCAGACCCCTACGGTCGGGCACTGAAGCTTTCTTT	CASRPLRSGTEAFF
TRBV7-9	TRBJ2-5	.	.	TGTGCCAGCAGCTTAGCCGAGGGGAAGTGGGAGACCCAGTACTTC	CASSLAEGKWETQYF
TRBV2	TRBJ2-3	many	.	TGTGCCACGTCAGGGACGCCGAGCACAGATACGCAGTATTTT	CATSGTPSTDTQYF
TRBV5-1	TRBJ2-5	few	.	TGCGCCAGCAGCAATAAACTAGCCGAAGAGACCCAGTACTTC	CASSNKLAEETQYF
TRBV6-5	TRBJ2-7	.	.	TGTGCCAGCAGTTACTCGAGGGGCAATACCTACGAGCAGTACTTC	CASSYSRGNTYEQYF
TRBV20-1	TRBJ1-1	few	.	TGCAGTGCCCAGGAGTCTGGGGTGAACACTGAAGCTTTCTTT	CSAQESGVNTEAFF
TRBV5-1	TRBJ2-1	many	TRBD1	TGCGCCAGCAGCCACGCAGGGGGTGAGCAGTTCTTC	CASSHAGGEQFF
TRBV7-2	TRBJ1-2	many	.	TGTGCCAGCAGCTTGCAGTCCTCCGCGATTCCCTATGGCTACACCTTC	CASSLQSSAIPYGYTF
TRBV6-2/TRBV6-3	TRBJ1-5	.	.	TGTGCCACCAGGCGGGGGGGCAATCAGCCCCAGCATTTT	CATRRGGNQPQHF
TRBV10-3	TRBJ2-1	few	TRBD2	TGTGCCATCAGTGAGTCGGGTAGCGGGGGGTCGAATGAGCAGTTCTTC	CAISESGSGGSNEQFF
TRBV2	TRBJ2-7	few	TRBD2	TGTGCCAGCAGCGGACTAGCGGGAGTAGGTGAGCAGTACTTC	CASSGLAGVGEQYF
TRBV10-3	TRBJ1-1	few	.	TGTGCCATCACCTCGGACGGCACTGAAGCTTTCTTT	CAITSDGTEAFF
TRBV7-8	TRBJ1-4	many	.	TGTGCCAGCAGCTTAGCGCTTGAAAAACTGTTTTTT	CASSLALEKLFF